Described below is a single TCR beta chain sequence and its context. The antigen is not known. TCRdb used MiXCR to reprocess the 5' RACE reads, holding one entry per CDR3 protein. Seen here are 340,000 or so distinct CDR3 sequences, 12% observed once, and the top ten hold 2.5% to 3.5%. This sample is drawn from a study of T cells after yellow fever vaccination. General study results and limits: Post-booster samples contained most primary-vaccination clones (nearly 98% CD4, 88% CD8).

The V gene end was trimmed by 4 bases and the J gene end by 4 bases; junction bases not matched to a gene: 8. CDR1 is MNHNY, CDR2 SVGAGI, per germline (reference sequence). The CDR3 loop spans 16 amino acids. The specimen comprised CD4+ T cells sorted from PBMCs, sampled 15 days after the yellow fever booster vaccination. The TCR originated in a man between 18 and 35 years old who received the YFV17D yellow fever vaccine. The chain is built from TRBV6-6 and TRBJ1-3, with 9 nucleotides matching TRBD1. CDR3 coding DNA: TGTGCCAGCAGTTTGAGACAGGGGGTCCCCGGAAACACCATATATTTT. It encodes CASSLRQGVPGNTIYF.